This TCR beta chain was identified during a study of T-cell memory formation after mild COVID-19. One entry per CDR3 protein results from TCRdb running MiXCR on the 5' RACE reads. The table has hundreds of thousands of distinct CDR3 sequences, just over 20% seen once; the top ten hold approximately 12%. This clonotype occurred a few times. Its specificity is not known. Study observations and caveats: Clones shrinking from day 15 to 85 showed even CD4/CD8 mixes; later expanders tilted CD4+.

This receptor was obtained from an adult woman who had mild COVID-19 (a few samples of this study predate the infection). Cell type and time point are not known. The source material was PBMCs or a T cell subset sorted from them (not recorded which).

The CDR3 bases are TGTGCCAGCACCTCGACAGGCTCCTACGAGCAGTACTTC. This codes for CASTSTGSYEQYF. The chain recombines TRBV6-5 with TRBJ2-7; D is possibly TRBD1 (6 bases). CDR3 length: 13 amino acids. V lost 7 bases to trimming and J lost 0 bases, with 10 bases between them. Germline V gene lookup returns CDR1 MNHEY and CDR2 SVGAGI.